The present T cell receptor beta chain was sequenced within a study of T cells after yellow fever vaccination. General observations from the study: Post-booster repertoires again held most primary-vaccination clones (roughly 95% CD4, roughly 88% CD8).

After removal of 4 bases from V and 4 bases from J, the junction contained 3 bases not matched to a gene. CDR1 is LGHNA and CDR2 is YSLEER in the germline V gene. This CDR3 spans 16 amino acids. TCRdb processed the 5' RACE reads anew with MiXCR; each CDR3 protein has one entry. This table holds 250,000 to 300,000 distinct CDR3 sequences, 7.5% to 9.5% found once. This clonotype showed up just a few times. Antigen unknown. The sequence derives from a man between 18 and 29 years old who received the YFV17D yellow fever vaccine. This sample comprised CD4+ T cells sorted from PBMCs, obtained 5 days after the yellow fever booster vaccination. The V call is TRBV4-3, the J call TRBJ2-3; 15 bases are a match to TRBD2. CDR3 sequence (DNA): TGCGCCAGCAGCCGAGGACTAGCGGGGGGGGCAGATACGCAGTATTTT. This translates into CASSRGLAGGADTQYF.